These 17 T cell receptor beta chains were all obtained from the same sample, sequenced in a study of cytotoxic CD8 clonotypes in ibrutinib-treated CLL. The protocol was immunoSEQ multiplex PCR, while the TCRdb copy is restricted to in-frame clones and leaves out a portion. The sample lists roughly 110,000 clones, 58% occurring once. The sequencing here drew on PBMCs, taken after 24 months of ibrutinib treatment. The receptors were sampled from a human donor with chronic lymphocytic leukemia.

This clone occurred a few times. This rearrangement joins TRBV6-6 to TRBJ1-2; D might be TRBD1 (5 bases). CDR1 is MNHNY and CDR2 is SVGAGI in the germline V gene (reference sequence). V was cut by 2 bases and J by 5 bases, with 9 bases left in between. CDR3 length: 13 amino acids. The CDR3 region has the DNA TGTGCCAGCAGTTACCCGCCAGGGTATGGCTACACCTTC. This gives the protein CASSYPPGYGYTF.

The rearrangement links TRBV11-2 to TRBJ2-7, with D tentatively TRBD2 (5 bases). The length of the CDR3 is 14 residues. V was clipped by 1 base and J by 3 bases, with 10 bases between them. From germline, CDR1 is SGHAT and CDR2 FQNNGV. The CDR3 region is CASSLGGGVYEQYF. Written as DNA, the CDR3 is TGTGCCAGCAGCTTAGGTGGAGGAGTCTACGAGCAGTACTTC.

The chain links TRBV6-6 to TRBJ2-7; 7 bases fit TRBD1. The V gene end was trimmed by 4 bases and the J gene end by 7 bases; junction bases not matched to a gene: 7. Germline V lookup: CDR1 MNHNY, CDR2 SVGAGI (reference sequence). This CDR3 has 13 amino acids. DNA of the CDR3: TGTGCCAGCAGTTGGACAGGTCCAGCGGAGCAGTACTTC. It is translated as CASSWTGPAEQYF.

This clone was counted a few times. The V and J genes are TRBV2 and TRBJ1-6; D gene uncertain. V lost 6 bases, J lost 8 bases, and 14 bases lay in between. Germline V CDR1 and CDR2: SNHLY, FYNNEI. The CDR3 is made up of 14 amino acids. This chain's CDR3 is CASSDGGRDSPLHF. The CDR3 nucleotides read TGTGCCAGCAGCGACGGCGGGAGGGATTCACCCCTCCACTTT.

V gene TRBV5-1 combines with J gene TRBJ2-5; D is possibly TRBD1 (6 bases). V was cut by 2 bases and J by 2 bases, with 7 bases left in between. The germline V gene has CDR1 SGHRS and CDR2 YFSETQ. The CDR3 loop spans 13 amino acids. CDR3 in amino acids: CASSFGQQETQYF. The CDR3 DNA reads TGCGCCAGCAGCTTCGGACAGCAAGAGACCCAGTACTTC.

The chain employs TRBV27 and TRBJ2-1; D gene uncertain. Trimming removed 2 bases at V and 0 bases at J, with 5 bases between. The CDR3 length is 14 residues. CDR1 and CDR2 (germline): MNHEY, SMNVEV (reference sequence). This CDR3 reads CASSLGGSYNEQFF. In DNA, the CDR3 is TGTGCCAGCAGTTTAGGCGGCTCCTACAATGAGCAGTTCTTC.

The chain joins TRBV6-6 to TRBJ2-5; D is possibly TRBD1 or TRBD2 (5 bases each). The CDR3 length is 13 residues. V was trimmed by 6 bases and J by 5 bases, leaving 13 bases between them. The germline V gene encodes CDR1 MNHNY and CDR2 SVGAGI (reference sequence). CDR3 amino acids: CASRNQWGETQYF. CDR3 coding DNA: TGTGCCAGCAGGAATCAATGGGGGGAGACCCAGTACTTC.

This clone came up once. The genes are TRBV25-1 and TRBJ1-6; TRBD1 matches at 10 bases. From germline, CDR1 is MGHDK and CDR2 SYGVNS. V shed 0 bases and J 7 bases; nucleotides not matched to a gene: 3. The CDR3 has 16 residues. CDR3 in amino acids: CASSEYWTGGNSPLHF. Written as DNA, the CDR3 is TGTGCCAGCAGTGAATACTGGACAGGGGGGAATTCACCCCTCCACTTT. The full variable domain, completed using reference TRBV25-1 and TRBJ1-6, is EADIYQTPRYLVIGTGKKITLECSQTMGHDKMYWYQQDPGMELHLIHYSYGVNSTEKGDLSSESTVSRIRTEHFPLTLESARPSHTSQYLCASSEYWTGGNSPLHFGNGTRLTVT.

Only a few counts were recorded for this clone. This chain joins TRBV5-1 and TRBJ2-2; D remains unclear. The V and J ends lost 4 bases and 7 bases respectively, with 11 bases between them. CDR1 is SGHRS and CDR2 is YFSETQ in the germline V gene. The CDR3 sequence is 13 residues long. The CDR3: CASSKDVNGELFF. In DNA form, the CDR3 reads TGCGCCAGCAGCAAGGACGTTAACGGGGAGCTGTTTTTT.

Comments on this clone: This same CDR3 is encoded by further DNA sequences in the sample. The genes are TRBV7-3 and TRBJ2-7; D gene ambiguous. Trimming removed 0 bases from V and 3 bases from J, with 9 bases in between. Germline loops: CDR1 SGHTA, CDR2 FQGTGA. The CDR3 runs 14 residues. The CDR3 reads CASSLTSGSYEQYF. CDR3 bases: TGTGCCAGCAGCTTAACAAGTGGCAGCTACGAGCAGTACTTC.

The V gene is TRBV4-1, the J gene TRBJ2-7; tentative D call: TRBD2 (6 bases). CDR3 size: 18 residues. The V gene's germline CDR1 is MGHRA and CDR2 YSYEKL. Trimming removed 4 bases from V and 3 bases from J, with 25 bases in between. The CDR3 region is CASSLLTSTSGRLYEQYF. DNA of the CDR3: TGCGCCAGCAGCCTACTCACCTCAACCAGCGGGCGACTCTACGAGCAGTACTTC.

This clone was observed a handful of times. V usage is TRBV29-1 and J usage is TRBJ2-2; 11 bases agree with TRBD2. This CDR3 has 16 amino acids. Germline values: CDR1 SQVTM, CDR2 ANQGSEA. With 4 bases clipped from V and 6 bases from J, the junction kept 10 bases outside the gene matches. The CDR3 bases are TGCAGCGTTGCCCTCCGGGTAGCGGGGGGGGCCGGGGAGCTGTTTTTT. Amino acids: CSVALRVAGGAGELFF.

The chain combines TRBV28 with TRBJ1-1, with 8 bases aligning to TRBD1. The V gene's germline CDR1 is MDHEN and CDR2 SYDVKM. V shed 5 bases and J 5 bases; nucleotides not matched to a gene: 10. This CDR3 has 15 residues. CDR3 DNA: TGTGCCAGCAGTAACCTCGGACAGGGAGATACTGAAGCTTTCTTT. Translation gives CASSNLGQGDTEAFF. The full variable domain, its missing parts supplied by reference TRBV28 and TRBJ1-1, is DVKVTQSSRYLVKRTGEKVFLECVQDMDHENMFWYRQDPGLGLRLIYFSYDVKMKEKGDIPEGYSVSREKKERFSLILESASTNQTSMYLCASSNLGQGDTEAFFGQGTRLTVV.

This clone was detected a few times. J is TRBJ1-1 and V is TRBV5-6, with D hard to call. V gave up 0 bases and J gave up 7 bases, with 7 bases separating them. The CDR3 totals 12 residues. Germline CDR1 is SGHDT and CDR2 is YYEEEE. Here the CDR3 reads CASSLGLREAFF. The DNA of the CDR3 is TGTGCCAGCAGCTTGGGCCTTCGTGAAGCTTTCTTT.

This sequence joins TRBV13 and TRBJ2-1; a weak D match, TRBD2 (6 bases). In germline, CDR1 is PRHDT, CDR2 FYEKMQ (reference sequence). The length of the CDR3 is 16 residues. The V end was cut by 10 bases, the J end by 5 bases, with 24 bases between. CDR3: CAIAKMGLQVNNEQFF. The CDR3 region has the DNA TGTGCCATCGCCAAAATGGGACTGCAAGTCAACAATGAGCAGTTCTTC. Full variable domain (outside the CDR3, taken from reference TRBV13 and TRBJ2-1): AAGVIQSPRHLIKEKRETATLKCYPIPRHDTVYWYQQGPGQDPQFLISFYEKMQSDKGSIPDRFSAQQFSDYHSELNMSSLELGDSALYFCAIAKMGLQVNNEQFFGPGTRLTVL.

The chain links TRBV9 to TRBJ2-7, with D possibly being TRBD2 (5 bases). V lost 3 bases, J lost 6 bases, and 13 bases lay in between. The CDR3 totals 13 residues. The germline gives CDR1 SGDLS, CDR2 YYNGEE. Here the CDR3 DNA reads TGTGCCAGCAGCGAGGACCCTGAGGGCGAGCAGTACTTC. It translates to CASSEDPEGEQYF.

The rearrangement links TRBV10-3 to TRBJ1-1; no clear D gene. The CDR3 spans 14 residues. Germline CDR1 reads ENHRY; CDR2 reads SYGVKD. Trimming stripped 2 bases from V and 3 bases from J, with 10 bases between. As DNA, the CDR3 is TGTGCCATCAGTGAGCGAGGGTCTGACACTGAAGCTTTCTTT. As protein: CAISERGSDTEAFF.